This T cell receptor beta chain was identified during a study of blood T cell repertoires in COVID-19. In the study overall: Sites across the United States, Italy and Spain contributed samples from acute and convalescent COVID-19. T cells, B-cell-depleted T cells, or PBMCs supplied cDNA or gDNA.

Original processing methods: Reference gene primer amplification gave nucleated cell count estimates. Here immunoSEQ multiplex PCR was the method, and the copy in TCRdb shows in-frame clones only, minus some. V, J and clone size are those of that table, while D and trimming were read from the DNA. The table has 150,000 to 200,000 clones, 80% to 90% seen once; the top ten hold over 2.5%. The V gene's germline CDR1 is MRHNA and CDR2 SNTAGT. V trimming: 8 bases; J trimming: 1 base; junction bases outside the gene matches: 3. This CDR3 has 13 amino acids. This sequence originates from a man aged 55-75 years with acute or convalescent COVID-19. J is TRBJ2-3 and V is TRBV6-4; 7 bases fit TRBD1. The specimen was peripheral blood. CDR3 sequence: CASRGQGTDTQYF. CDR3 nucleotides: TGTGCCAGCCGCGGACAGGGCACAGATACGCAGTATTTT.